Listed here is a single TCR beta chain. Its target is not known. The donor cohort consisted entirely of Caucasian adults residing in Nashville, Tennessee. This sample is drawn from a study of shared clonotypes between healthy human individuals. Whole-study findings and limits: In a few donors, around 5% of naive CD4 clonotypes appeared in common. What naive subsets generally showed was a larger estimated richness than memory subsets showed. Rarefaction showed that sequencing of sorted subsets was incomplete (despite large depth).

Here immunoSEQ multiplex PCR was the method, and the copy in TCRdb shows in-frame clones only, minus some. Here the sample spans more than 1.2 million clones, approximately 98.5% being singletons. Looked up from germline, CDR1 is SGDLS and CDR2 is YYNGEE. The V and J ends lost 5 bases and 1 base, in that order; junction bases with no gene match: 2. The CDR3 spans 14 residues. This rearrangement joins TRBV9 to TRBJ2-2, with 7 bases that match TRBD2. The specimen was naive CD4+ T cells sorted from blood. The subset is: CD45RA+ positively selected. This receptor was taken from a man between 25 and 39 years old in good health. The CDR3 DNA is TGTGCCAGCAGGCTAGCGGTGAACACCGGGGAGCTGTTTTTT. Translating it yields CASRLAVNTGELFF. The variable domain in full, with the rest retrieved from reference TRBV9 and TRBJ2-2, is DSGVTQTPKHLITATGQRVTLRCSPRSGDLSVYWYQQSLDQGLQFLIQYYNGEERAKGNILERFSAQQFPDLHSELNLSSLELGDSALYFCASRLAVNTGELFFGEGSRLTVL.